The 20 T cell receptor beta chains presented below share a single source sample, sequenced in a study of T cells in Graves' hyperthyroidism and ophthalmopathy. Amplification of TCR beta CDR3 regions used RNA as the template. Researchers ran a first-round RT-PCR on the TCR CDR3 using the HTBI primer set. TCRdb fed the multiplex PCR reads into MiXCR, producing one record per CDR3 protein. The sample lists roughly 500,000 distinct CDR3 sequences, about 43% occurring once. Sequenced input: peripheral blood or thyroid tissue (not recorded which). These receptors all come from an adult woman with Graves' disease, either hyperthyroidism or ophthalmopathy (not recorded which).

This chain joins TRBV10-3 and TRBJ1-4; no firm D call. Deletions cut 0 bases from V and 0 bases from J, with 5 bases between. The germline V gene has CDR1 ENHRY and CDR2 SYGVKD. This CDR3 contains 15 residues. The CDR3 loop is CAISESLTTNEKLFF. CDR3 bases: TGTGCCATCAGTGAGTCGTTGACAACTAATGAAAAACTGTTTTTT.

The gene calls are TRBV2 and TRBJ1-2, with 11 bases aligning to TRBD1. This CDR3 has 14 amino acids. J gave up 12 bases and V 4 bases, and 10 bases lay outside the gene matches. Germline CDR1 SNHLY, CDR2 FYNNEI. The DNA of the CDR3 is TGTGCCAGCAGTGGCGGGACAGGGGGAGCTGGAAACACCTTC. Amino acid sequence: CASSGGTGGAGNTF.

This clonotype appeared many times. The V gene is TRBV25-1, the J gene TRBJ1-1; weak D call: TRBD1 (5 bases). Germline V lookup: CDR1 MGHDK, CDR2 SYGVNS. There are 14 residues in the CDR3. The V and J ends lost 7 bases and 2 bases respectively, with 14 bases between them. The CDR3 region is CASIGTGVNTEAFF. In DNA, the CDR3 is TGTGCCAGCATCGGAACAGGAGTTAACACTGAAGCTTTCTTT. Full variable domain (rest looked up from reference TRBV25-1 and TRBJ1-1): EADIYQTPRYLVIGTGKKITLECSQTMGHDKMYWYQQDPGMELHLIHYSYGVNSTEKGDLSSESTVSRIRTEHFPLTLESARPSHTSQYLCASIGTGVNTEAFFGQGTRLTVV.

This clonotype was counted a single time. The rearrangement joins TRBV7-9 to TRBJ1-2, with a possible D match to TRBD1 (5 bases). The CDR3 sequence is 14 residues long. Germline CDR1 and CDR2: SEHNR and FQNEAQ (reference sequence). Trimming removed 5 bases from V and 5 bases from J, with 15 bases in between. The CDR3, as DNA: TGTGCCAGCAGCACAGCCGGGACCTCTTATGGCTACACCTTC. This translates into CASSTAGTSYGYTF.

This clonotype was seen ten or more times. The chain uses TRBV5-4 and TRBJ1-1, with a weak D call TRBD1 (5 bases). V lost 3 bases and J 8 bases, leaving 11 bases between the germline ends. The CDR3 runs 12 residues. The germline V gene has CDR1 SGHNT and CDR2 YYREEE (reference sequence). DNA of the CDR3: TGTGCCAGCAGCTCGGACGGGGGAGAAGCTTTCTTT. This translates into CASSSDGGEAFF.

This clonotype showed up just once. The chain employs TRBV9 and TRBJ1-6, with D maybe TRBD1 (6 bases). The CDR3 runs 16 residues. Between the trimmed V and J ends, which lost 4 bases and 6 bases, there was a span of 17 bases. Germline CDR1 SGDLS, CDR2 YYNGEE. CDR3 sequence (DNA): TGTGCCAGCAGCTCCAGGCACAGGGACACTAATTCACCCCTCCACTTT. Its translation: CASSSRHRDTNSPLHF.

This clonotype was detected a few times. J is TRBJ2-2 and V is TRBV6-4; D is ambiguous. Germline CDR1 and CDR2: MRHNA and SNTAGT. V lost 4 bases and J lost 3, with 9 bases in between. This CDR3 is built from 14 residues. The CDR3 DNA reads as TGTGCCAGCAGTGGGGCCGAGGACACCGGGGAGCTGTTTTTT. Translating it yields CASSGAEDTGELFF.

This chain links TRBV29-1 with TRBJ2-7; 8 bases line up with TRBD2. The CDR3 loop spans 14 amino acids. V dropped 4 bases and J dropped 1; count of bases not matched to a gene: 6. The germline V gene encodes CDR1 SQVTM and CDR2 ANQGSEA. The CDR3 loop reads CSVAGSGKSYEQYF. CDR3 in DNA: TGCAGCGTTGCGGGTAGCGGGAAATCCTACGAGCAGTACTTC.

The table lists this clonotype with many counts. CDR3 in DNA: TGTGCCACCAAAAACGGAGGGGCCAACGTCCTGACTTTC. This translates into CATKNGGANVLTF. The chain joins TRBV10-3 to TRBJ2-6; D remains unclear. The germline gives CDR1 ENHRY, CDR2 SYGVKD. V gave up 10 bases and J gave up 4 bases, with 11 bases separating them. The CDR3 extends over 13 amino acids.

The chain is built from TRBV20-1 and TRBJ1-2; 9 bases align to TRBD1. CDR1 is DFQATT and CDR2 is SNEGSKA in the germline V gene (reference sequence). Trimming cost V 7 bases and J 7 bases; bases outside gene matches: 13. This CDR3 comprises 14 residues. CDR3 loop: CSGGLAGQGAGYTF. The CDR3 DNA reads TGCAGTGGGGGGCTAGCGGGACAGGGTGCTGGCTACACCTTC.

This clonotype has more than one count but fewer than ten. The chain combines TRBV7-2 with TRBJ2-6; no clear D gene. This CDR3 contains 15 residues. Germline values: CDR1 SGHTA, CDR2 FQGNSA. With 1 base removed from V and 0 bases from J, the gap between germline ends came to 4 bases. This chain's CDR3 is CASSLVDSGANVLTF. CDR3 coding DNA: TGTGCCAGCAGCTTAGTGGACTCTGGGGCCAACGTCCTGACTTTC.

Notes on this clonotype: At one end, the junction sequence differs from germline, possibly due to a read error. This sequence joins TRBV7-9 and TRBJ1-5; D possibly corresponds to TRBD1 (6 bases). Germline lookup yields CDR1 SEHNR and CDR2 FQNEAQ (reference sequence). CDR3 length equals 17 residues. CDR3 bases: TGCGCCAGCAGCCCGTTAGCGGGAGGGGGAAGCAATCAGCCCCAGCATTTT. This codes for CASSPLAGGGSNQPQHF.

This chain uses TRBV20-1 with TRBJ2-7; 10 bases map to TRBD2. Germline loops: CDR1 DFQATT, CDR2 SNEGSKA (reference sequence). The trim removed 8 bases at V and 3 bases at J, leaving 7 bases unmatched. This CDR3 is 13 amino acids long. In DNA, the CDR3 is TGCAGTTTACAGAGGACTAGCGGCTACGAGCAGTACTTC. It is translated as CSLQRTSGYEQYF.

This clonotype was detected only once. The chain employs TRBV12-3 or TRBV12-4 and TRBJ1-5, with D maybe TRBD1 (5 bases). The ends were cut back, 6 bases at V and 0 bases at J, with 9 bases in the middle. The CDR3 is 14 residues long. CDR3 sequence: CASRIDSSNQPQHF. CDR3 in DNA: TGTGCCAGCAGGATTGACAGTAGCAATCAGCCCCAGCATTTT.

The CDR3 is CASSLPELETQYF. The CDR3 bases are TGTGCCAGCAGCCTACCGGAACTGGAGACCCAGTACTTC. The V and J genes are TRBV7-9 and TRBJ2-5, with D unclear. With 5 bases removed from V and 5 bases from J, the gap between germline ends came to 12 bases. Germline V gene sequence: CDR1 SEHNR, CDR2 FQNEAQ (reference sequence). The CDR3 contains 13 residues.

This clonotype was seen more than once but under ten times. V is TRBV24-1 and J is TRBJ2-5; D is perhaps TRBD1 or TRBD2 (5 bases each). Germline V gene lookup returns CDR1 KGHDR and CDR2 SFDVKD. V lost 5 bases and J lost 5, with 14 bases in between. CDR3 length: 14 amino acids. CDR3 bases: TGTGCCACCAGTGCCCCAGGGAGTCTGGAGACCCAGTACTTC. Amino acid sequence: CATSAPGSLETQYF.

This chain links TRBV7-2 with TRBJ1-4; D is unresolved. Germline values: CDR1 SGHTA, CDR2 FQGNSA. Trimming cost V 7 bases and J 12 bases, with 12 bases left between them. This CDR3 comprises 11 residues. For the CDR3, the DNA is TGTGCCAGCACCCCGGGAGGTGAACTGTTTTTT. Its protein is CASTPGGELFF.

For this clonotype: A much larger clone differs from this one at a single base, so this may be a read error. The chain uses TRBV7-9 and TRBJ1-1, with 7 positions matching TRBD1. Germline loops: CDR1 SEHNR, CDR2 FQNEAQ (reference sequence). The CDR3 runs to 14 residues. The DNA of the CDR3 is TGTACCAGCAGCGCGACAGGGAGTGACACTGAAGCTTTCTTT. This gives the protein CTSSATGSDTEAFF.

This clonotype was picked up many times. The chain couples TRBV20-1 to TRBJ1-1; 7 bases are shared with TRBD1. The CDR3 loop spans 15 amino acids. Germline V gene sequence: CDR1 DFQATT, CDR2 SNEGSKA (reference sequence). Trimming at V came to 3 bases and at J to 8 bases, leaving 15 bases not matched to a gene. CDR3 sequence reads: CSASGDGQVVIEAFF. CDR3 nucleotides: TGCAGTGCTAGCGGAGATGGACAGGTGGTTATAGAAGCTTTCTTT.

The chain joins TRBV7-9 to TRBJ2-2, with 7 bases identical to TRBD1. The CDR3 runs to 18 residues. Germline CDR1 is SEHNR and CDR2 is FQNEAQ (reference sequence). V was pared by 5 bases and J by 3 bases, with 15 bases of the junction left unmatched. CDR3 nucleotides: TGTGCCAGCAGCCCTACCACAGGGGCAGGGACGCACACCGGGGAGCTGTTTTTT. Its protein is CASSPTTGAGTHTGELFF.